One sample yielded the 16 T cell receptor beta chains listed below, sequenced in a study of blood T cells in healthy people across ages. A second roughly 7 to 11 cycle PCR used barcoded and J-beta primers. TCRdb reprocessed the 5' RACE reads with MiXCR, giving one entry per CDR3 protein. The sample gives 1.5 million to 2 million distinct CDR3 sequences, roughly 49% of which show up once; 2.1% is in the top ten. Sequencing used blood. Receptors originate from a middle-aged woman in good health.

The chain couples TRBV6-6 to TRBJ2-1; D is unresolved. There are 11 residues in the CDR3. V was shortened by 1 base and J by 13 bases, with 8 bases between the two germline ends. CDR1 and CDR2 from the germline V gene are MNHNY and SVGAGI (reference sequence). The DNA for the CDR3 is TGTGCCAGCAGTTACTTAGAGACCCAGTTCTTC. It encodes CASSYLETQFF.

This clonotype was found a few times. The chain links TRBV6-1 to TRBJ2-3; D is uncertain. The CDR3 length is 14 residues. Germline-derived CDR1 and CDR2 are MNHNS and SASEGT. Trimming left V 7 bases short and J 3 bases short, with 14 bases between. The CDR3 bases are TGTGCCAGCACCTTAGAAACCCTTACAGATACGCAGTATTTT. This sequence encodes CASTLETLTDTQYF.

This clonotype turned up a few times. The chain joins TRBV6-1 to TRBJ2-7; 9 bases agree with TRBD1. The CDR3 runs to 16 residues. V shed 8 bases and J 3 bases; nucleotides not matched to a gene: 14. Germline V lookup: CDR1 MNHNS, CDR2 SASEGT. This chain's CDR3 is CASDGSGTGTFYEQYF. The CDR3 DNA reads as TGTGCCAGCGACGGTTCCGGGACAGGGACCTTCTACGAGCAGTACTTC.

This clonotype showed up just a few times. The chain uses TRBV28 and TRBJ2-5, with TRBD2 identical over 16 bases. Germline V CDR1 and CDR2: MDHEN, SYDVKM. The CDR3 runs to 19 residues. Trimming took 4 bases from V and 4 from J; bases not matched to a gene: 12. The CDR3 nucleotides read TGTGCCAGCAGTTCCTTGACCGGGACTAGCGGGGGGGCCTTAGAGACCCAGTACTTC. Its protein product is CASSSLTGTSGGALETQYF.

This chain connects TRBV6-1 to TRBJ2-3, with a weak D call TRBD1 (6 bases). This CDR3 has 16 amino acids. V was clipped by 7 bases and J by 1 base, with 18 bases between them. Germline CDR1 and CDR2: MNHNS and SASEGT. The DNA for the CDR3 is TGTGCCAGCATCCTCATACAGGGTCGGGGCACAGATACGCAGTATTTT. Its translation is CASILIQGRGTDTQYF.

The J gene is TRBJ2-1, the V gene TRBV4-3; TRBD2 aligns across 7 bases. V shed 1 base and J 7 bases; nucleotides not matched to a gene: 10. Looked up from germline, CDR1 is LGHNA and CDR2 is YSLEER. The CDR3 consists of 16 residues. The CDR3: CASSQGDGGGSNEQFF. The CDR3 DNA is TGCGCCAGCAGCCAAGGGGATGGGGGGGGGTCGAATGAGCAGTTCTTC.

Only a few counts were recorded for this clonotype. The chain uses TRBV15 and TRBJ1-4; D is undetermined. This CDR3 region has 16 residues. The V and J ends lost 5 bases and 4 bases respectively, with 17 bases between them. Germline values: CDR1 LNHNV, CDR2 YYDKDF (reference sequence). DNA of the CDR3: TGTGCCACCAGCGGACTACCCTCGGATTATAATGAAAAACTGTTTTTT. Amino acids: CATSGLPSDYNEKLFF.

This clonotype was seen a single time. The chain carries TRBV12-3 or TRBV12-4 and TRBJ1-2; D unresolved. The V gene lost 5 bases and the J gene lost 4 bases, with 20 bases spanning the gap. The CDR3 has 16 amino acids. CDR3 nucleotide sequence: TGTGCCAGCAGTCGAATGGGGAGCGCTAGCTTCTATGGCTACACCTTC. This encodes CASSRMGSASFYGYTF.

This chain joins TRBV5-1 and TRBJ1-5, with D possibly being TRBD1 (5 bases). Trimming cost V 4 bases and J 5 bases, with 16 bases left between them. CDR1 SGHRS and CDR2 YFSETQ come from the germline V gene. The CDR3 has 15 residues. The CDR3 DNA reads TGCGCCAGCAGCCCGGGCGGCAGGGACGATCAGCCCCAGCATTTT. It encodes CASSPGGRDDQPQHF.

The chain employs TRBV7-9 and TRBJ1-2; a possible D gene is TRBD1 (6 bases). The CDR3 runs 13 residues. Germline assignment: CDR1 SEHNR and CDR2 FQNEAQ (reference sequence). The ends were cut back, 2 bases at V and 6 bases at J, with 10 bases in the middle. The CDR3 DNA sequence: TGTGCCAGCAGCTTATGGGGGGCTGATGGCTACACCTTC. Protein product: CASSLWGADGYTF.

At least ten counts were recorded for this clonotype. J is TRBJ2-5 and V is TRBV6-6; D gene ambiguous. This CDR3 spans 13 amino acids. The V end lost 0 bases, the J end lost 4 bases, and 6 bases lay between the germline ends. Germline V gives CDR1 MNHNY, CDR2 SVGAGI (reference sequence). The CDR3 protein is CASSYSPPETQYF. The CDR3 DNA reads TGTGCCAGCAGTTACTCCCCCCCAGAGACCCAGTACTTC.

The table lists this clonotype with a few counts. The V call is TRBV12-5, the J call TRBJ2-1, with a tentative D call TRBD2 (6 bases). From germline, CDR1 is LGHNT and CDR2 FRNRAP. V gave up 7 bases and J gave up 4 bases, with 14 bases separating them. This CDR3 has 14 residues. The CDR3 nucleotides read TGTGCTAGTGCTCCCCGCGGGAATTACAATGAGCAGTTCTTC. Encoded protein: CASAPRGNYNEQFF.

The sample holds a few counts of this clonotype. This chain uses TRBV28 with TRBJ2-7, with D tentatively TRBD1 (6 bases). Trimming left V 4 bases short and J 4 bases short, with 14 bases between. The CDR3 length is 14 residues. Germline V gene sequence: CDR1 MDHEN, CDR2 SYDVKM. CDR3 nucleotide sequence: TGTGCCAGCAGTTCCTCCGGGACACCATACGAGCAGTACTTC. It specifies CASSSSGTPYEQYF.

This clonotype was seen a single time. This chain joins TRBV5-1 and TRBJ2-3, with D perhaps matching TRBD1 or TRBD2 (6 bases each). The CDR3 sequence is 14 residues long. V lost 7 bases and J lost 5, with 17 bases in between. Looked up from germline, CDR1 is SGHRS and CDR2 is YFSETQ. The CDR3 sequence is CASLEGGSGDTQYF. Written as DNA, the CDR3 is TGCGCCAGCTTGGAGGGGGGCTCCGGAGATACGCAGTATTTT.

The rearrangement joins TRBV6-6 to TRBJ2-1; 10 nucleotides align to TRBD1. The CDR3 sequence is 16 residues long. Germline V CDR1 and CDR2: MNHNY, SVGAGI (reference sequence). V lost 8 bases, J lost 2 bases, and 9 bases stayed unmatched. The CDR3 loop reads CASGRQGAGTYNEQFF. DNA for the CDR3: TGTGCCAGCGGGCGACAGGGGGCAGGAACCTACAATGAGCAGTTCTTC.

The rearrangement joins TRBV3-1 to TRBJ2-3; D unclear. This CDR3 comprises 14 residues. Germline assignment: CDR1 LGHDT and CDR2 YNNKEL (reference sequence). V was pared by 0 bases and J by 6 bases, with 10 bases between. Here the CDR3 reads CASSQDLVMDTQYF. CDR3 DNA: TGTGCCAGCAGCCAAGATCTTGTTATGGATACGCAGTATTTT.